This TCR beta chain was profiled in a study of CD8 T cells in ankylosing spondylitis. This CDR3 comprises 14 residues. Germline CDR1 SEHNR, CDR2 FQNEAQ (reference sequence). V trimming: 2 bases; J trimming: 3 bases; junction bases outside the gene matches: 2. With molecular barcodes, quantitative 5'-RACE was used to make the TCR beta libraries. TCRdb re-called the 5' RACE reads with MiXCR, one entry per CDR3 protein. In the table there are some 240,000 distinct CDR3 sequences, 8% to 9.5% of which are singletons. Overall study findings and caveats: The study looked at matched synovial fluid samples from ankylosing spondylitis patients. Disease-linked clones were reported to be significantly enriched there. CD8+ disease-linked clones were present at relatively low frequencies in blood. A motif in TCR beta, a set of eight highly homologous variants, appeared characteristic of ankylosing spondylitis blood.

Only a few counts were recorded for this clonotype. Its target is unknown. V usage is TRBV7-9 and J usage is TRBJ2-5; 8 positions agree with TRBD1. The sequenced sample was blood, either unsorted or a sorted T cell fraction (not recorded which). This TCR was sampled from a male donor with ankylosing spondylitis or in good health (not recorded which). CDR3 nucleotide sequence: TGTGCCAGCAGCTTAATACAGGGGGAAGAGACCCAGTACTTC. Its protein is CASSLIQGEETQYF.